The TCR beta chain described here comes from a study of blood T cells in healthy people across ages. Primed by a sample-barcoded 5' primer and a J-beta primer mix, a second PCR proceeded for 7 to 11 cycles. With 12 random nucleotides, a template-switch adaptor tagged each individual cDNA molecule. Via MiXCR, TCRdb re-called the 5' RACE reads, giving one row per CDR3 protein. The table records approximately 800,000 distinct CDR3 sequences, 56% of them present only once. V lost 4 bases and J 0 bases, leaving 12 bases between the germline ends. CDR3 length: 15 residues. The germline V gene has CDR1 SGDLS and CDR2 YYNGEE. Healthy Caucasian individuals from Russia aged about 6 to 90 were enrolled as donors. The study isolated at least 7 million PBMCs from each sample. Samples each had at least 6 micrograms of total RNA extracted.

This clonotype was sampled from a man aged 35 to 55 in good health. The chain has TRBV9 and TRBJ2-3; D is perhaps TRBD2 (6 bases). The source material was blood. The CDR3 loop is CASSSVGTSTDTQYF. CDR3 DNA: TGTGCCAGCAGCTCAGTCGGGACTAGCACAGATACGCAGTATTTT.